Listed here are 2 T cell receptor beta chains from one sample, sequenced in a study of a mutant IDH1 vaccine in newly diagnosed glioma. The repertoire was sequenced with immunoSEQ multiplex PCR; TCRdb's copy has only in-frame clones and lacks some. The sample lists about 37,000 clones; about four fifths were seen once. Their cognate antigens are unknown. Time point given: week 5, during vaccination. Doses consisted of 300 ug of mutant IDH1 20-mer peptide each, paired with topical imiquimod. This material consisted of PBMCs, taken from a glioma patient whose treatment included an IDH1 peptide vaccine. Receptor source: a man aged 25 to 45 with glioma.

The gene calls are TRBV27 and TRBJ2-3, with D possibly being TRBD2 (5 bases). V dropped 6 bases and J dropped 3 bases, with 19 bases sitting between them. The germline V gene has CDR1 MNHEY and CDR2 SMNVEV (reference sequence). This CDR3 comprises 16 residues. CDR3 sequence reads: CASRPTRVLRTDTQYF. The DNA of the CDR3 is TGTGCCAGCAGGCCTACTAGGGTTCTCAGGACAGATACGCAGTATTTT.

The chain has TRBV27 and TRBJ1-1, with TRBD1 as a possible D gene (5 bases). The germline V gene encodes CDR1 MNHEY and CDR2 SMNVEV (reference sequence). The CDR3 covers 14 residues. V dropped 3 bases and J dropped 5 bases, with 13 bases sitting between them. Here the CDR3 reads CASSFGGVGTEAFF. The DNA for the CDR3 is TGTGCCAGCAGTTTCGGAGGGGTAGGTACTGAAGCTTTCTTT.